What follows are 22 T cell receptor beta chains derived from one specimen sequenced in a study of T-cell reconstitution after alpha-beta-depleted transplantation in children (dated by TCRdb to about 2016). What this sample's treatment or condition label stands for: allogeneic hematopoietic cell transplantation with graft depleted of TCRalphabeta T cells and CD19 B cells. Library preparation employed PCR. For sequencing, an Illumina HiSeq 2500 was employed. TCR library preparation used molecular barcoding, with unique molecular identifiers applied to normalize quantification of the TCRbeta repertoire. The public reads were run again by TCRdb, first through fastp at Q25 and then through MiXCR, and only productive beta chains were kept. Under each unique CDR3 protein, matching rows form one entry showing the most common genes and DNA. A total of 700,000 or so distinct CDR3 sequences appear in this sample, roughly 14% of them only once. Clones ranked in the top ten supply approximately 0.8% of the sample.

Sample: PBMCs, taken before TCRalphabeta/CD19-depleted stem cell transplant. These receptors originate from a girl aged 2 to 10 with congenital amegakaryocytic thrombocytopenia, due to receive a stem cell transplant.

V is TRBV19 and J is TRBJ1-5; D gene unclear. Germline V lookup: CDR1 LNHDA, CDR2 SQIVND (reference sequence). Trimming took 3 bases from V and 2 from J, leaving 14 bases between them. This CDR3 is 16 amino acids long. The DNA of the CDR3 is TGTGCCAGTAGTATTGTGCGGGGAACGCGCAATCAGCCCCAGCATTTT. Protein product: CASSIVRGTRNQPQHF.

This clonotype came up many times. The chain carries TRBV29-1 and TRBJ2-4; perhaps TRBD1 as D (6 bases). CDR1 and CDR2 (germline): SQVTM, ANQGSEA. The CDR3 spans 13 residues. The V and J ends lost 8 bases and 6 bases respectively, with 17 bases between them. Here the CDR3 DNA reads TGCAGCACTCTACAGGGTGCACGAAACATTCAGTACTTC. It is translated as CSTLQGARNIQYF. Together with reference TRBV29-1 and TRBJ2-4, the CDR3 gives the full variable domain: SAVISQKPSRDICQRGTSLTIQCQVDSQVTMMFWYRQQPGQSLTLIATANQGSEATYESGFVIDKFPISRPNLTFSTLTVSNMSPEDSSIYLCSTLQGARNIQYFGAGTRLSVL.

This clonotype was seen a few times. The chain is built from TRBV5-5 and TRBJ1-6; D uncertain. The CDR3 loop spans 16 amino acids. The germline CDR1 and CDR2 sequences are SGHKS and YYEKEE (reference sequence). Trimming shortened V by 2 bases and J by 1 base, and 10 bases separated the two germline ends. CDR3 amino acids: CASSFKRGSYNSPLHF. CDR3 in DNA: TGTGCCAGCAGCTTCAAGAGAGGATCCTATAATTCACCCCTCCACTTT.

This clonotype was seen at least ten times. The chain joins TRBV9 to TRBJ1-2, with 8 bases aligning to TRBD1. The CDR3 runs 14 residues. Losses at the gene ends were 4 bases for V and 7 bases for J; bases not matched to a gene: 9. Germline V lookup: CDR1 SGDLS, CDR2 YYNGEE. The CDR3 nucleotides read TGTGCCAGCAGCAACGTTGACAGGGGAGCTGGCTACACCTTC. It encodes CASSNVDRGAGYTF.

This clonotype was recorded many times. The chain employs TRBV20-1 and TRBJ2-3; no clear D gene. V lost 3 bases to trimming and J lost 2 bases, with 12 bases between them. There are 14 residues in the CDR3. Germline V gene lookup returns CDR1 DFQATT and CDR2 SNEGSKA (reference sequence). CDR3 sequence reads: CSASAGTLTDTQYF. DNA for the CDR3: TGCAGTGCTAGCGCAGGCACCCTCACAGATACGCAGTATTTT.

The V gene is TRBV19, the J gene TRBJ2-1; 8 nucleotides match TRBD1. V shed 3 bases, J shed 5 bases, and the junction held 9 bases outside the gene matches. This CDR3 has 16 amino acids. From germline, CDR1 is LNHDA and CDR2 SQIVND (reference sequence). CDR3: CASSINRDRTNNEQFF. The CDR3 DNA reads as TGTGCCAGTAGTATTAACCGGGACAGGACTAACAATGAGCAGTTCTTC.

The chain carries TRBV25-1 and TRBJ2-7; 9 nucleotides match TRBD2. Germline V lookup: CDR1 MGHDK, CDR2 SYGVNS. After removal of 6 bases from V and 0 bases from J, the junction contained 18 bases not matched to a gene. The CDR3 has 19 residues. The CDR3 DNA is TGTGCCAGCAGCGATACCGGGACTAGCCATACATCCCGCTCCTACGAGCAGTACTTC. Its protein product is CASSDTGTSHTSRSYEQYF.

This chain connects TRBV27 to TRBJ1-5; D gene uncertain. Trimming removed 0 bases at V and 0 bases at J, with 6 bases between. CDR1 and CDR2 (germline): MNHEY, SMNVEV (reference sequence). CDR3 length: 15 residues. This CDR3 reads CASSLSGNSNQPQHF. The CDR3 bases are TGTGCCAGCAGTTTATCAGGGAATAGCAATCAGCCCCAGCATTTT.

V is TRBV4-1 and J is TRBJ2-5; 7 bases match TRBD2. The V and J ends lost 1 base and 4 bases, in that order; junction bases with no gene match: 6. CDR1 is MGHRA, CDR2 YSYEKL, per germline. The CDR3 runs 15 residues. CDR3 sequence: CASSQVAREGETQYF. CDR3 nucleotide sequence: TGCGCCAGCAGCCAAGTTGCCAGGGAGGGAGAGACCCAGTACTTC.

This clonotype has a count of ten or more. The chain is built from TRBV10-3 and TRBJ2-5; D uncertain. With 4 bases removed from V and 1 base from J, the gap between germline ends came to 7 bases. CDR1 is ENHRY and CDR2 is SYGVKD in the germline V gene. CDR3 length equals 13 residues. The CDR3 protein is CAISGASQETQYF. In DNA form, the CDR3 reads TGTGCCATCAGTGGAGCAAGCCAAGAGACCCAGTACTTC.

This clonotype was picked up many times. V usage is TRBV12-3 or TRBV12-4 and J usage is TRBJ2-7, with 10 positions matching TRBD2. The CDR3 spans 15 residues. After removal of 6 bases from V and 4 bases from J, the junction contained 9 bases not matched to a gene. The CDR3 region is CASSSLASGSYEQYF. The CDR3 DNA follows: TGTGCCAGCAGCTCCCTGGCTAGCGGGAGTTACGAGCAGTACTTC.

This clonotype appeared a few times. This sequence joins TRBV3-1 and TRBJ2-3; 10 bases fit TRBD2. Looked up from germline, CDR1 is LGHDT and CDR2 is YNNKEL (reference sequence). CDR3 length equals 16 residues. Germline trimming cut 4 bases from V and 6 bases from J; bases unmatched to any gene: 10. DNA for the CDR3: TGTGCCAGCAGCCCCGGAGCTAGCGGGAGACTCGATACGCAGTATTTT. This encodes CASSPGASGRLDTQYF.

As concerns this clonotype: One end of the junction is discordant with germline, which a read error may explain. The gene calls are TRBV4-1 and TRBJ2-1, with D possibly called TRBD1 or TRBD2 (5 bases each). The CDR3 consists of 16 residues. Germline-derived CDR1 and CDR2 are MGHRA and YSYEKL. Here the CDR3 reads CSSSQSVGRPYNEQFF. The CDR3 coding sequence is TGCTCCAGCAGCCAATCAGTGGGACGTCCCTACAATGAGCAGTTCTTC.

In this sample, this clonotype turned up a few times. CDR3 region: CASSSYGGTYNEQFF. The CDR3, as DNA: TGTGCCAGCAGCTCCTATGGGGGGACTTACAATGAGCAGTTCTTC. This chain connects TRBV7-8 to TRBJ2-1, with D perhaps matching TRBD2 (6 bases). Germline V gene data show CDR1 as SGHVS and CDR2 as FQNEAQ. CDR3 length equals 15 residues. V lost 4 bases, J lost 4 bases, and 14 bases lay in between.

This clonotype came up a few times. This chain joins TRBV5-1 and TRBJ2-7; the D is unclear. Germline V gene sequence: CDR1 SGHRS, CDR2 YFSETQ. The CDR3 is 15 residues long. Trimming shortened V by 4 bases and J by 3 bases, and 17 bases separated the two germline ends. CDR3 sequence reads: CASSADGSLGYEQYF. The CDR3 region has the DNA TGCGCCAGCAGCGCCGACGGGTCCCTTGGCTACGAGCAGTACTTC.

The J gene is TRBJ2-2, the V gene TRBV3-1; D gene ambiguous. Germline CDR1 is LGHDT and CDR2 is YNNKEL (reference sequence). This CDR3 spans 15 amino acids. The V end lost 2 bases, the J end lost 7 bases, and 14 bases lay between the germline ends. For the CDR3, the DNA is TGTGCCAGCAGCCAATTCCCTGGGTCCAGCGGGGAGCTGTTTTTT. It specifies CASSQFPGSSGELFF. Filled out from reference TRBV3-1 and TRBJ2-2, the complete variable domain reads DTAVSQTPKYLVTQMGNDKSIKCEQNLGHDTMYWYKQDSKKFLKIMFSYNNKELIINETVPNRFSPKSPDKAHLNLHINSLELGDSAVYFCASSQFPGSSGELFFGEGSRLTVL.

This clonotype was detected ten times or more. This chain connects TRBV5-1 to TRBJ2-1, with 11 bases lining up with TRBD2. Trimming cost V 0 bases and J 5 bases; bases outside gene matches: 4. Germline V gene lookup returns CDR1 SGHRS and CDR2 YFSETQ. CDR3 length equals 16 residues. CDR3 coding DNA: TGCGCCAGCAGCTTGGAAGCTAGCGGGAGGAACAATGAGCAGTTCTTC. Protein sequence: CASSLEASGRNNEQFF.

This clonotype showed up many times. The rearrangement links TRBV20-1 to TRBJ2-2; 9 positions match TRBD2. J gave up 7 bases and V 6 bases, and 9 bases lay outside the gene matches. CDR1 is DFQATT, CDR2 SNEGSKA, per germline (reference sequence). This CDR3 has 14 amino acids. The CDR3 loop is CSATTSGYIGELFF. CDR3 in DNA: TGCAGTGCCACCACTAGCGGGTACATCGGGGAGCTGTTTTTT.

This clonotype has a count of ten or more. The genes are TRBV5-1 and TRBJ2-1, with 9 bases aligning to TRBD2. The CDR3 length is 16 residues. V lost 4 bases and J lost 0; bases outside the gene matches: 5. The germline V gene has CDR1 SGHRS and CDR2 YFSETQ. The CDR3 DNA follows: TGCGCCAGCAGCGCCCTAGCGGGGAGCTCCTACAATGAGCAGTTCTTC. It yields the protein CASSALAGSSYNEQFF.

Points on this clonotype: This clone may be a read error of a much larger clone one base away. The chain carries TRBV12-3 or TRBV12-4 and TRBJ2-1, with TRBD2 matching over 7 bases. The CDR3 consists of 15 residues. For the CDR3, the DNA is TGTGACAGCAGTGACCAGGGAATTGCGGGAGATGAGCAGTTCTTC. It encodes CDSSDQGIAGDEQFF.

This clonotype was detected only a few times. The chain carries TRBV20-1 and TRBJ2-3; unclear D gene. The CDR3 length is 15 residues. Looked up from germline, CDR1 is DFQATT and CDR2 is SNEGSKA (reference sequence). Trimming left V 6 bases short and J 0 bases short, with 16 bases between. The CDR3 sequence is CSARVPVTSTDTQYF. CDR3 in DNA: TGCAGTGCCCGTGTGCCGGTAACTAGCACAGATACGCAGTATTTT.

In this sample, this clonotype turned up a few times. This chain connects TRBV9 to TRBJ2-3; D perhaps matches TRBD2 (6 bases). V was pared by 4 bases and J by 0 bases, with 12 bases between. This CDR3 is built from 15 residues. CDR1 SGDLS and CDR2 YYNGEE come from the germline V gene. CDR3 sequence (DNA): TGTGCCAGCAGCCCGCGGGACCAAAGCACAGATACGCAGTATTTT. It codes for CASSPRDQSTDTQYF.